The TCR beta chain described here comes from a study of cytomegalovirus exposure and HLA in healthy donors. Study-level results: In a later analysis, TCR beta V- and J-gene trimming was associated with a missense DCLRE1C variant. Segments of the TCR beta V type were, in most cases, productive about 90% or about 30% of the time in an earlier analysis. In a later analysis, an Asian-associated ancestry cluster reportedly showed fewer N-insertions than the 666-donor mean.

The CDR3 sequence is 16 residues long. V gave up 4 bases and J gave up 3 bases; unmatched junction bases: 5. Germline V gene lookup returns CDR1 LNHDA and CDR2 SQIVND (reference sequence). Researchers ran the PCR with 60 Vbeta and 13 Jbeta primers. Profiled with immunoSEQ multiplex PCR; TCRdb holds only in-frame clones, not every one. The sample lists 95,000 to 150,000 clones; approximately 80% were seen once. As concerns this clone: As yet, its antigen is unknown.

The sequencing input was PBMCs. The receptor was isolated from a man between 18 and 35 years old in good health and CMV-seropositive. The rearrangement uses TRBV19 and TRBJ2-2; 10 nucleotides line up with TRBD2. The CDR3 spells CASSKLAGVDTGELFF. The CDR3 bases are TGTGCCAGTAGTAAGCTAGCGGGAGTCGACACCGGGGAGCTGTTTTTT.